A selection of T cell receptor beta chains follows, all from one sample in a study of blood T cell repertoires in COVID-19. Measured with immunoSEQ multiplex PCR; TCRdb has only the in-frame clones, and not every one. The table lists about 150,000 clones, more than 75% of them singletons. Sequenced: peripheral blood. The receptors here all came from a man between 60 and 70 years old with COVID-19, enrolled during active disease. Each CDR3 is given with its conserved first and last residue. D genes are given only for firm matches. Some rows mark clone size as missing; the rest say once, few, many or name a class of expanded clone.

size: NA
J: TRBJ2-5
D: NA
V: TRBV3-1/TRBV3-2
DNA: TGTGCCAGCAGCCAAGCAGAAACCCAGTACTTC
CDR3: CASSQAETQYF

size: once
J: TRBJ1-1
D: NA
V: TRBV11-2
DNA: TGTGCCAGCAGCTTAGTACTGGGGGCGAACACTGAAGCTTTCTTT
CDR3: CASSLVLGANTEAFF

size: NA
J: TRBJ2-5
D: TRBD2
V: TRBV2
DNA: TGTGCCAGCAGTGTACTAGCGGGGGTCCAAGAGACCCAGTACTTC
CDR3: CASSVLAGVQETQYF

size: NA
J: TRBJ2-7
D: NA
V: TRBV28
DNA: TGTGCCAGCAGCCGCGGGGCCTACGAGCAGTACTTC
CDR3: CASSRGAYEQYF

size: NA
J: TRBJ2-7
D: TRBD1
V: TRBV7-8
DNA: TGTGCCAGCAGCCGAGTTCAGGGGGCCGTCGACGAGCAGTACTTC
CDR3: CASSRVQGAVDEQYF

size: NA
J: TRBJ1-3
D: NA
V: TRBV6-5
DNA: TGTGCCAGCAGTTACTCGACAGTTTTGAGGGGAAACACCATATATTTT
CDR3: CASSYSTVLRGNTIYF

size: few
J: TRBJ2-5
D: NA
V: TRBV7-2
DNA: TGTGCCAGCAGGCCGGGACTGAGTGAAGAGACCCAGTACTTC
CDR3: CASRPGLSEETQYF

size: NA
J: TRBJ1-1
D: NA
V: TRBV2
DNA: TGTGCCAGCAGTGTAGGTACAGCAAACACTGAAGCTTTCTTT
CDR3: CASSVGTANTEAFF

size: NA
J: TRBJ1-3
D: NA
V: TRBV9
DNA: TGTGCCAGCAGCCCCCTCCGAGACTCTGGAAACACCATATATTTT
CDR3: CASSPLRDSGNTIYF

size: NA
J: TRBJ1-2
D: NA
V: TRBV6-6
DNA: TGTGCCAGCAGCTCAGGGGACTATGGCTACACCTTC
CDR3: CASSSGDYGYTF

size: NA
J: TRBJ2-2
D: TRBD2
V: TRBV19
DNA: TGTGCCAGTAGTATAGAACTGGGGCAGGGCTTAGCGGGGCAGCCCGGGGAGCTGTTTTTT
CDR3: CASSIELGQGLAGQPGELFF

size: NA
J: TRBJ1-1
D: NA
V: TRBV7-2
DNA: TGTGCCAGCAGCTTATTCGGGTCCCCCTTAATGAACACTGAAGCTTTCTTT
CDR3: CASSLFGSPLMNTEAFF

size: NA
J: TRBJ1-5
D: NA
V: TRBV19
DNA: TGTGCCAGTAGTGTGGAGGTCACCCAGCCCCAGCATTTT
CDR3: CASSVEVTQPQHF

size: NA
J: TRBJ1-2
D: NA
V: TRBV7-9
DNA: TGTGCCAGCACCATCTTGCCGGGTAACGTCTATGGCTACACCTTC
CDR3: CASTILPGNVYGYTF

size: NA
J: TRBJ1-5
D: NA
V: TRBV6-4
DNA: TGTGCCAGCAGTGTGGACTGGAATCAGCCCCAGCATTTT
CDR3: CASSVDWNQPQHF

size: NA
J: TRBJ1-2
D: NA
V: TRBV10-3
DNA: TGTGCCATCAGTGAAGGGGCACGAGCTAACTATGGCTACACCTTC
CDR3: CAISEGARANYGYTF

size: NA
J: TRBJ2-1
D: NA
V: TRBV29-1
DNA: TGCAGCGCTGAAGGTCGCGGCGATGAGCAGTTCTTC
CDR3: CSAEGRGDEQFF

size: NA
J: TRBJ2-5
D: TRBD2
V: TRBV3-1/TRBV3-2
DNA: TGTGTCAGTAGCGGGGGGGCCCGAGAGACCCAGTACTTC
CDR3: CVSSGGARETQYF

size: NA
J: TRBJ2-1
D: TRBD1
V: TRBV6-5
DNA: TGTGCCAGCAGTTACTCCGGGACAGGGGTCGTCAATGAGCAGTTCTTC
CDR3: CASSYSGTGVVNEQFF

size: NA
J: TRBJ2-2
D: NA
V: TRBV7-2
DNA: TGTGCCAGCAGCCTATACTACTCCGGGGAGCTGTTTTTT
CDR3: CASSLYYSGELFF

size: NA
J: TRBJ2-2
D: NA
V: TRBV28
DNA: TGTGCCAGCCGGGACACTAACACCGGGGAGCTGTTTTTT
CDR3: CASRDTNTGELFF

size: NA
J: TRBJ1-4
D: NA
V: TRBV7-2
DNA: TGTGCCAGCAGCCCTACCCTTGCAACTAATGAAAAACTGTTTTTT
CDR3: CASSPTLATNEKLFF

size: NA
J: TRBJ2-3
D: TRBD1
V: TRBV24-1
DNA: TGTGCCACCAGTGGGGTACAGGGGGCAGATACGCAGTATTTT
CDR3: CATSGVQGADTQYF

size: once
J: TRBJ1-6
D: NA
V: TRBV27
DNA: TGTGCCAGCAGGATAGGGGACAACTCATCACCCCTCCACTTT
CDR3: CASRIGDNSSPLHF

size: NA
J: TRBJ1-1
D: NA
V: TRBV30
DNA: TGTGCCTGGGCCACAGGGATGAACACTGAAGCTTTCTTT
CDR3: CAWATGMNTEAFF

size: NA
J: TRBJ2-5
D: NA
V: TRBV24-1
DNA: TGTGCCACCAGTGACCCCGGGACACCTCAAGAGACCCAGTACTTC
CDR3: CATSDPGTPQETQYF

size: NA
J: TRBJ1-4
D: NA
V: TRBV2
DNA: TGTGCCACCACCGGACAGATTGCAACTAATGAAAAACTGTTTTTT
CDR3: CATTGQIATNEKLFF

size: NA
J: TRBJ2-3
D: TRBD2
V: TRBV5-6
DNA: TGTGCCAGCAGCTACGTAGGACTAGACACAGATACGCAGTATTTT
CDR3: CASSYVGLDTDTQYF

size: NA
J: TRBJ2-7
D: TRBD2
V: TRBV7-2
DNA: TGTGCCAGCAGCCCGAGGGGAGAGGGACTAGCGGACTACGAGCAGTACTTC
CDR3: CASSPRGEGLADYEQYF

size: few
J: TRBJ1-5
D: TRBD1
V: TRBV2
DNA: TGTGCCAGCAGTGTAGGACAGGGTAAGATCCAGCCCCAGCATTTT
CDR3: CASSVGQGKIQPQHF

size: NA
J: TRBJ1-3
D: NA
V: TRBV9
DNA: TGTGCCAGTTCGACAGGTACCTCTGGAAACACCATATATTTT
CDR3: CASSTGTSGNTIYF

size: NA
J: TRBJ1-2
D: TRBD1
V: TRBV28
DNA: TGTGCCAGCAGAGGGACAGCGACTATTAACTATGGCTACACCTTC
CDR3: CASRGTATINYGYTF

size: NA
J: TRBJ2-1
D: NA
V: TRBV18
DNA: TGTGCCAGCTCACCATGGGGCGGGGCCTACAATGAGCAGTTCTTC
CDR3: CASSPWGGAYNEQFF

size: NA
J: TRBJ2-1
D: NA
V: TRBV12-5
DNA: TGTGCTAGTGGCTACTCTTTCCGGCGGACACCCCAGTTCTTC
CDR3: CASGYSFRRTPQFF

size: NA
J: TRBJ2-1
D: TRBD2
V: TRBV7-2
DNA: TGTGCCAGCAGCCAAGCGGGACTAGCGGCCAATGAGCAGTTCTTC
CDR3: CASSQAGLAANEQFF

size: NA
J: TRBJ1-5
D: TRBD1
V: TRBV2
DNA: TGTGCCAGCAGTCTCAGGGGGTTGGGTCAGCCCCAGCATTTT
CDR3: CASSLRGLGQPQHF

size: NA
J: TRBJ1-4
D: TRBD1
V: TRBV4-3
DNA: TGCGCCAGCAGCCAAGATGTGGGACAGGGGAACGGAAAACTGTTTTTT
CDR3: CASSQDVGQGNGKLFF

size: NA
J: TRBJ2-5
D: NA
V: TRBV6-2/TRBV6-3
DNA: TGTGCCAGCAGTTACGGGGGGACGGCGCTACAAGAGACCCAGTACTTC
CDR3: CASSYGGTALQETQYF

size: NA
J: TRBJ1-6
D: NA
V: TRBV27
DNA: TGTGCCAGCAGTTTCTTTAACAGAGAGAATAATTCACCCCTCCACTTT
CDR3: CASSFFNRENNSPLHF

size: NA
J: TRBJ1-2
D: NA
V: TRBV19
DNA: TGTGCCAGTAACCCCGGGAGCGGCTATGGCTACACCTTC
CDR3: CASNPGSGYGYTF

size: NA
J: TRBJ2-3
D: TRBD2
V: TRBV7-9
DNA: TGTGCCAGCAGCTCCTCACTAGCGGGAGATGCAGATACGCAGTATTTT
CDR3: CASSSSLAGDADTQYF

size: NA
J: TRBJ2-2
D: NA
V: TRBV3-1/TRBV3-2
DNA: TGTGCCAGCAGCCAAGTCAGCGTAACCGGGGAGCTGTTTTTT
CDR3: CASSQVSVTGELFF

size: NA
J: TRBJ1-1
D: NA
V: TRBV24-1
DNA: TGTGCCGCCGGCAAGGGGTCCACTGAAGCTTTCTTT
CDR3: CAAGKGSTEAFF

size: NA
J: TRBJ2-7
D: TRBD1
V: TRBV5-1
DNA: TGCGCCAGCAGCCTCGGACAGGGAGTGGTCACCTACGAGCAGTACTTC
CDR3: CASSLGQGVVTYEQYF

size: NA
J: TRBJ1-2
D: NA
V: TRBV6-4
DNA: TGTGCCAGCAGTGACACCCTTGGGACACACTATGGCTACACCTTC
CDR3: CASSDTLGTHYGYTF

size: few
J: TRBJ1-2
D: NA
V: TRBV3-1/TRBV3-2
DNA: TGTGCCAGCAGTCTCGGACAGCGCTATGGCTACACCTTC
CDR3: CASSLGQRYGYTF

size: NA
J: TRBJ2-3
D: NA
V: TRBV10-3
DNA: TGTGCCATCAGTGGAACGGGGAAAGTAACAGATACGCAGTATTTT
CDR3: CAISGTGKVTDTQYF

size: few
J: TRBJ1-3
D: NA
V: TRBV7-3
DNA: TGTGCCAGCAGCGAAGGGGGACCGCTCCGCTCTGGAAACACCATATATTTT
CDR3: CASSEGGPLRSGNTIYF

size: NA
J: TRBJ1-1
D: NA
V: TRBV14
DNA: TGTGCCAGCAGCCAAGAGACAGTCCGGAACACTGAAGCTTTCTTT
CDR3: CASSQETVRNTEAFF

size: NA
J: TRBJ2-1
D: TRBD2
V: TRBV24-1
DNA: TGTGCCACCAGTGACACTAGCGGGAGCGAAGGCTCCTACAATGAGCAGTTCTTC
CDR3: CATSDTSGSEGSYNEQFF

size: NA
J: TRBJ2-5
D: TRBD2
V: TRBV6-2/TRBV6-3
DNA: TGTGCCAGCAGTTTACGGACTAGCGGGGTCGGAGTAGAGACCCAGTACTTC
CDR3: CASSLRTSGVGVETQYF

size: NA
J: TRBJ1-2
D: NA
V: TRBV19
DNA: TGTGCCAGTAGACAGCCGACAGAGCGTATGGCTGGCTACACCTTC
CDR3: CASRQPTERMAGYTF

size: NA
J: TRBJ2-7
D: TRBD1
V: TRBV7-9
DNA: TGTGCCAGCAGCCTGCTACAGACAGGGATGCACGAGCAGTACTTC
CDR3: CASSLLQTGMHEQYF

size: NA
J: TRBJ1-1
D: TRBD1
V: TRBV19
DNA: TGTGCCAGTAGTAGCTCGGGACAGGGAATGATTAGCACTGAAGCTTTCTTT
CDR3: CASSSSGQGMISTEAFF

size: NA
J: TRBJ1-2
D: NA
V: TRBV7-9
DNA: TGTGCCAGCAGCGTAACAGGGAACTATGGCTACACCTTC
CDR3: CASSVTGNYGYTF

size: NA
J: TRBJ2-7
D: TRBD1
V: TRBV3-1/TRBV3-2
DNA: TGTGCCAGCAGCCAGTTACCGCCTCGGACAGGCAATTACTACGAGCAGTACTTC
CDR3: CASSQLPPRTGNYYEQYF

size: NA
J: TRBJ2-7
D: NA
V: TRBV18
DNA: TGTGCCAGCTCACCTTCCGGGACTGCCTACGAGCAGTACTTC
CDR3: CASSPSGTAYEQYF

size: NA
J: TRBJ1-6
D: TRBD1
V: TRBV7-9
DNA: TGTGCCAGCAGCTTAGTAGGGGGCACTAATAATTCACCCCTCCACTTT
CDR3: CASSLVGGTNNSPLHF

size: NA
J: TRBJ1-2
D: NA
V: TRBV5-5
DNA: TGTGCCAGCAGCTTGGCTGGCCCAGGGGCCTATGGCTACACCTTC
CDR3: CASSLAGPGAYGYTF